This T cell receptor beta chain derives from a study of cytomegalovirus exposure and HLA in healthy donors. The PCR made use of 60 Vbeta and 13 Jbeta primers. Assay used: immunoSEQ multiplex PCR; TCRdb lists only in-frame clones, some missing. The sample holds under 200,000 clones, approximately 79% seen once. Unrecorded immune exposures were likely, despite nominal health at sampling. The TCR originated in a man in his forties or fifties in good health and CMV-seropositive. Sequenced material: PBMCs.

The CDR3 DNA reads TGTGCAAGTCGCTTAGCGTCGGGGGGCGCTAGGGGCTACACCTTC. Residues: CASRLASGGARGYTF. This chain links TRBV12-2 with TRBJ1-2. TRBV12-2 is shown as a pseudogene. The CDR3 length is 15 residues.